Presented here are 13 T cell receptor beta chains from one specimen sequenced in a study of read filtering for tumor transcriptome and immune sequencing. This library used 300 to 500 ng RNA and molecular barcoded adaptors spanning alpha/delta and beta/gamma chains. MiXCR was run by TCRdb on the reads, yielding one entry per CDR3 protein. The sample includes around 20,000 distinct CDR3 sequences, more than 20% of them seen just once. The specimen sequenced was a population of CD138-negative cells sorted from bone marrow. These receptors were taken from a donor aged 40 or older with multiple myeloma.

The chain uses TRBV19 and TRBJ2-2; no clear D. This CDR3 comprises 11 residues. Germline V gives CDR1 LNHDA, CDR2 SQIVND (reference sequence). Trimming took 7 bases from V and 4 from J, leaving 4 bases between them. This CDR3 reads CASTLTGELFF. As DNA, the CDR3 is TGTGCCAGTACCCTCACCGGGGAGCTGTTTTTT. Using reference TRBV19 and TRBJ2-2 for the parts outside the CDR3, the full variable domain is DGGITQSPKYLFRKEGQNVTLSCEQNLNHDAMYWYRQDPGQGLRLIYYSQIVNDFQKGDIAEGYSVSREKKESFPLTVTSAQKNPTAFYLCASTLTGELFFGEGSRLTVL.

The sample holds many counts of this clonotype. The rearrangement links TRBV6-6 to TRBJ2-3; 7 positions agree with TRBD2. With 6 bases clipped from V and 0 bases from J, the junction kept 6 bases outside the gene matches. This CDR3 region has 15 residues. Germline loops: CDR1 MNHNY, CDR2 SVGAGI (reference sequence). The DNA for the CDR3 is TGTGCCAGCAGACTCCTTAGCGGGAGCACAGATACGCAGTATTTT. Encoded protein: CASRLLSGSTDTQYF.

This clonotype has ten or more counts. The V gene is TRBV6-1, the J gene TRBJ2-2; a weak D match, TRBD1 (6 bases). The CDR3 is 16 amino acids. V lost 3 bases and J 2 bases, leaving 13 bases between the germline ends. Germline values: CDR1 MNHNS, CDR2 SASEGT. CDR3 bases: TGTGCCAGCAGTGACCTCAGGACAGTTAACACCGGGGAGCTGTTTTTT. This sequence encodes CASSDLRTVNTGELFF.

The gene calls are TRBV15 and TRBJ2-5, with a possible D match to TRBD2 (5 bases). Trimming removed 2 bases at V and 4 bases at J, with 14 bases between. The CDR3 sequence is 15 residues long. Germline V gene data show CDR1 as LNHNV and CDR2 as YYDKDF (reference sequence). The chain's CDR3 is CATSRRKAGRETQYF. CDR3 DNA sequence: TGTGCCACCAGCAGAAGGAAGGCGGGCCGAGAGACCCAGTACTTC.

This clonotype has ten or more counts. The rearrangement joins TRBV6-1 to TRBJ2-1; a possible D gene is TRBD2 (6 bases). Germline CDR1 MNHNS, CDR2 SASEGT. This CDR3 is 15 amino acids long. V was trimmed by 7 bases and J by 5 bases, leaving 18 bases between them. For the CDR3, the DNA is TGTGCCAGCATGTTCTCACTAGCTTCTAACAATGAGCAGTTCTTC. Its translation: CASMFSLASNNEQFF.

This clonotype was recorded many times. This chain joins TRBV6-2 or TRBV6-3 and TRBJ2-7; weak D call: TRBD1 (6 bases). The V end was cut by 2 bases, the J end by 2 bases, with 13 bases between. The V gene's germline CDR1 is MNHEY and CDR2 SVGEGT. The CDR3 runs to 15 residues. CDR3 DNA: TGTGCCAGCAGTTACCGGACAGCATTCCCCTACGAGCAGTACTTC. It translates to CASSYRTAFPYEQYF.

The chain couples TRBV29-1 to TRBJ2-5; 7 nucleotides align to TRBD1. V lost 0 bases to trimming and J lost 3 bases; unmatched junction nucleotides: 7. Germline V gene sequence: CDR1 SQVTM, CDR2 ANQGSEA. CDR3 length equals 15 residues. The CDR3 DNA reads TGCAGCGTTGAAGAAGGACGGGACAGAAAAGAGACCCAGTACTTC. Amino acids: CSVEEGRDRKETQYF.

The sample holds many counts of this clonotype. The rearrangement links TRBV7-9 to TRBJ2-1, with 9 bases matching TRBD2. Germline CDR1 is SEHNR and CDR2 is FQNEAQ (reference sequence). This CDR3 has 15 amino acids. The V segment lost 5 bases and the J segment 7 bases; nucleotides outside the gene matches: 9. CDR3 sequence (DNA): TGTGCCAGCAGCGGGGTGGCGGGAGGGAGGAATGAGCAGTTCTTC. It yields the protein CASSGVAGGRNEQFF.

This clonotype turned up a few times. DNA of the CDR3: TGCGCCAGCAGGGGAGCGGTCCTTCAGGAGACCCAGTACTTC. Translating it yields CASRGAVLQETQYF. The chain combines TRBV5-1 with TRBJ2-5; tentative D call: TRBD2 (5 bases). Germline V CDR1 and CDR2: SGHRS, YFSETQ. This CDR3 has 14 residues. With 5 bases removed from V and 5 bases from J, the gap between germline ends came to 16 bases.

This clonotype showed up just a few times. The CDR3 loop is CASSLYLGLAGGHEQFF. The CDR3 DNA sequence: TGTGCCAGCAGTTTATATCTCGGACTAGCGGGAGGGCATGAGCAGTTCTTC. V usage is TRBV28 and J usage is TRBJ2-1, with 15 bases that match TRBD2. This CDR3 contains 17 residues. Germline V lookup: CDR1 MDHEN, CDR2 SYDVKM. V lost 1 base and J lost 8; bases outside the gene matches: 6.

The chain uses TRBV28 and TRBJ2-3; TRBD2 matches at 12 bases. The CDR3 loop spans 14 amino acids. V lost 9 bases and J lost 6; bases outside the gene matches: 7. The V gene's germline CDR1 is MDHEN and CDR2 SYDVKM. CDR3 bases: TGTGCCAGTTACCTAGCGGGAGGGCCGGATACGCAGTATTTT. Amino acid sequence: CASYLAGGPDTQYF.

This clonotype was seen ten or more times. This chain connects TRBV28 to TRBJ2-3, with TRBD2 matching 14 bases. CDR3 length equals 19 residues. CDR1 and CDR2 from the germline V gene are MDHEN and SYDVKM. With 0 bases clipped from V and 2 bases from J, the junction kept 7 bases outside the gene matches. The CDR3 loop is CASSLWTGTSGSDTDTQYF. The CDR3 DNA reads TGTGCCAGCAGTTTATGGACCGGGACTAGCGGGAGTGACACAGATACGCAGTATTTT.

This clonotype is judged medium-sized (0.01 to 0.1%). This chain joins TRBV28 and TRBJ2-1; no definite D call. The CDR3 has 10 residues. Between the trimmed V and J ends, which lost 10 bases and 10 bases, there was a span of 11 bases. Germline CDR1 reads MDHEN; CDR2 reads SYDVKM. The CDR3: CATQTDEQFF. For the CDR3, the DNA is TGTGCCACCCAGACGGACGAGCAGTTCTTC.